These 15 T cell receptor beta chains were sequenced from one sample in a study of blood T cell repertoires in COVID-19. Clones were sequenced by immunoSEQ multiplex PCR, and TCRdb holds only the in-frame ones, with some missing. There are roughly 250,000 clones in the sample; under 90% occur only once, and less than 10% lies in the top ten. Sequenced input: peripheral blood. These TCRs come from a human donor in a cohort sampled during active COVID-19.

J is TRBJ1-1 and V is TRBV11-2; maybe TRBD1 (6 bases). This CDR3 spans 13 amino acids. CDR1 and CDR2 from the germline V gene are SGHAT and FQNNGV. Trimming left V 5 bases short and J 3 bases short, with 10 bases between. The CDR3 protein is CASSPRTDTEAFF. The CDR3 DNA reads TGTGCCAGCAGCCCGCGGACAGACACTGAAGCTTTCTTT.

This clone is a singleton in its sample. The rearrangement uses TRBV28 and TRBJ2-1, with 8 bases aligning to TRBD1. CDR1 MDHEN and CDR2 SYDVKM come from the germline V gene. Trimming at V came to 4 bases and at J to 4 bases, leaving 6 bases not matched to a gene. The CDR3 is made up of 15 amino acids. This CDR3 is CASSSGQAFYNEQFF. The CDR3 DNA sequence: TGTGCCAGCAGTTCGGGACAGGCGTTTTACAATGAGCAGTTCTTC.

This clone was found a few times. The chain uses TRBV19 and TRBJ2-2; tentative D call: TRBD1 (6 bases). The CDR3 runs to 14 residues. The V end lost 11 bases, the J end lost 5 bases, and 18 bases lay between the germline ends. Germline V gene sequence: CDR1 LNHDA, CDR2 SQIVND (reference sequence). CDR3 in DNA: TGTGCCGCTCGACAGGCTCGAATGACCGGGGAGCTGTTTTTT. Protein: CAARQARMTGELFF.

The chain links TRBV9 to TRBJ2-6; TRBD2 matches at 7 bases. CDR1 is SGDLS, CDR2 YYNGEE, per germline. This CDR3 has 17 amino acids. Trimming cost V 0 bases and J 3 bases; bases outside gene matches: 6. CDR3 bases: TGTGCCAGCAGCGTAGTCCCTGGGACTATTGGGGCCAACGTCCTGACTTTC. It is translated as CASSVVPGTIGANVLTF.

This chain connects TRBV15 to TRBJ2-3, with TRBD1 matching over 7 bases. This CDR3 region has 16 residues. The trim removed 3 bases at V and 1 base at J, leaving 7 bases unmatched. The germline V gene has CDR1 LNHNV and CDR2 YYDKDF (reference sequence). CDR3 sequence reads: CATSRGEGARTDTQYF. The CDR3 DNA is TGTGCCACCAGCAGGGGTGAGGGGGCGCGCACAGATACGCAGTATTTT.

This chain links TRBV27 with TRBJ1-4; no clear D. The CDR3 has 13 amino acids. The germline CDR1 and CDR2 sequences are MNHEY and SMNVEV (reference sequence). V was trimmed by 2 bases and J by 11 bases, leaving 12 bases between them. CDR3 DNA: TGTGCCAGCAGTTTAGCCGGCACGGGGAAACTGTTTTTT. This codes for CASSLAGTGKLFF.

This chain links TRBV10-2 with TRBJ1-4; a possible D gene is TRBD1 (6 bases). Trimming shortened V by 2 bases and J by 10 bases, and 8 bases separated the two germline ends. CDR1 and CDR2 from the germline V gene are WSHSY and SAAADI. The CDR3 is made up of 12 amino acids. CDR3 loop: CASSERGGKLFF. For the CDR3, the DNA is TGCGCCAGCAGTGAGAGAGGGGGAAAACTGTTTTTT.

The chain couples TRBV5-1 to TRBJ2-7; the match to TRBD1 covers 7 bases. The CDR3 length is 14 residues. V shed 2 bases and J 1 base; nucleotides not matched to a gene: 3. Germline V gene sequence: CDR1 SGHRS, CDR2 YFSETQ. The chain's CDR3 is CASSFWTGSYEQYF. The CDR3 nucleotides are TGCGCCAGCAGCTTTTGGACAGGTTCCTACGAGCAGTACTTC.

The rearrangement joins TRBV3-1 (or the pseudogene TRBV3-2) to TRBJ1-2; TRBD1 might be the D (6 bases). Trimming took 4 bases from V and 5 from J, leaving 14 bases between them. There are 14 residues in the CDR3. Looked up from germline, CDR1 is LGHDT and CDR2 is YNNKEL (reference sequence). CDR3 protein: CASSLRTAVYGYTF. The CDR3 bases are TGTGCCAGCAGCCTTAGGACAGCCGTATATGGCTACACCTTC.

In the case of this clone: An end of the junction differs from the germline gene, which may be a read error. The chain employs TRBV6-1 and TRBJ2-1; D remains ambiguous. The CDR3 length is 12 residues. CDR1 is MNHNS and CDR2 is SASEGT in the germline V gene. CDR3 sequence (DNA): TGTGCCAGCCGTGACGGTTACAATGAGCAGTTCTTC. It is translated as CASRDGYNEQFF.

This chain joins TRBV28 and TRBJ2-7, with a tentative D call TRBD1 (6 bases). Per the germline V gene, CDR1 is MDHEN and CDR2 is SYDVKM. The CDR3 sequence is 12 residues long. V lost 8 bases, J lost 4 bases, and 12 bases lay in between. The chain's CDR3 is CASSQGHYEQYF. For the CDR3, the DNA is TGTGCCAGCTCCCAGGGACATTACGAGCAGTACTTC. The full variable domain, with the rest looked up from reference TRBV28 and TRBJ2-7, is DVKVTQSSRYLVKRTGEKVFLECVQDMDHENMFWYRQDPGLGLRLIYFSYDVKMKEKGDIPEGYSVSREKKERFSLILESASTNQTSMYLCASSQGHYEQYFGPGTRLTVT.

The chain combines TRBV3-1 (or the pseudogene TRBV3-2) with TRBJ2-3; 14 bases fit TRBD2. V shed 3 bases, J shed 4 bases, and the junction held 3 bases outside the gene matches. CDR1 is LGHDT and CDR2 is YNNKEL in the germline V gene (reference sequence). This CDR3 spans 16 amino acids. CDR3 nucleotide sequence: TGTGCCAGCAGCCAGACTAGCGGGGGGGCCGCAGATACGCAGTATTTT. Translated, it gives CASSQTSGGAADTQYF.

This chain joins TRBV6-6 and TRBJ1-2; D gene uncertain. Germline V gene lookup returns CDR1 MNHNY and CDR2 SVGAGI (reference sequence). There are 11 residues in the CDR3. V lost 7 bases and J 5 bases, leaving 8 bases between the germline ends. Here the CDR3 DNA reads TGTGCCAGCACCTCCCGGTATGGCTACACCTTC. Translating it yields CASTSRYGYTF.

The chain has TRBV6-5 and TRBJ1-1; no clear D gene. The CDR3 sequence is 13 residues long. Per the germline V gene, CDR1 is MNHEY and CDR2 is SVGAGI. Trimming cost V 7 bases and J 0 bases, with 9 bases left between them. This CDR3 is CASKMGVNTEAFF. For the CDR3, the DNA is TGTGCCAGCAAAATGGGAGTGAACACTGAAGCTTTCTTT.

The chain joins TRBV5-1 to TRBJ2-3; 10 bases line up with TRBD1. This CDR3 is built from 16 residues. J was trimmed by 4 bases and V by 0 bases; bases with no gene match: 5. The germline gives CDR1 SGHRS, CDR2 YFSETQ. The CDR3 sequence is CASSLGTGGRADTQYF. The CDR3 coding sequence is TGCGCCAGCAGCTTGGGGACAGGGGGTCGCGCAGATACGCAGTATTTT.